This TCR beta chain was identified in a study of CD8 T cells in ankylosing spondylitis. CDR1 and CDR2 (germline): SGHTA, FQGNSA. This CDR3 has 14 amino acids. V shed 7 bases, J shed 6 bases, and the junction held 12 bases outside the gene matches. TCRdb called the 5' RACE reads again in MiXCR, with one record for every CDR3 protein. The table includes 150,000 to 200,000 distinct CDR3 sequences, approximately 10% detected once. The chain has TRBV7-2 and TRBJ2-7; TRBD1 matches at 7 bases. The sample was blood, either unsorted or a sorted T cell fraction (not recorded which). The clonotype originates from a male donor with ankylosing spondylitis or in good health (not recorded which). The CDR3 loop reads CASNNRQGRTEQYF. The CDR3 DNA follows: TGTGCCAGCAACAATCGACAGGGCAGGACCGAGCAGTACTTC.